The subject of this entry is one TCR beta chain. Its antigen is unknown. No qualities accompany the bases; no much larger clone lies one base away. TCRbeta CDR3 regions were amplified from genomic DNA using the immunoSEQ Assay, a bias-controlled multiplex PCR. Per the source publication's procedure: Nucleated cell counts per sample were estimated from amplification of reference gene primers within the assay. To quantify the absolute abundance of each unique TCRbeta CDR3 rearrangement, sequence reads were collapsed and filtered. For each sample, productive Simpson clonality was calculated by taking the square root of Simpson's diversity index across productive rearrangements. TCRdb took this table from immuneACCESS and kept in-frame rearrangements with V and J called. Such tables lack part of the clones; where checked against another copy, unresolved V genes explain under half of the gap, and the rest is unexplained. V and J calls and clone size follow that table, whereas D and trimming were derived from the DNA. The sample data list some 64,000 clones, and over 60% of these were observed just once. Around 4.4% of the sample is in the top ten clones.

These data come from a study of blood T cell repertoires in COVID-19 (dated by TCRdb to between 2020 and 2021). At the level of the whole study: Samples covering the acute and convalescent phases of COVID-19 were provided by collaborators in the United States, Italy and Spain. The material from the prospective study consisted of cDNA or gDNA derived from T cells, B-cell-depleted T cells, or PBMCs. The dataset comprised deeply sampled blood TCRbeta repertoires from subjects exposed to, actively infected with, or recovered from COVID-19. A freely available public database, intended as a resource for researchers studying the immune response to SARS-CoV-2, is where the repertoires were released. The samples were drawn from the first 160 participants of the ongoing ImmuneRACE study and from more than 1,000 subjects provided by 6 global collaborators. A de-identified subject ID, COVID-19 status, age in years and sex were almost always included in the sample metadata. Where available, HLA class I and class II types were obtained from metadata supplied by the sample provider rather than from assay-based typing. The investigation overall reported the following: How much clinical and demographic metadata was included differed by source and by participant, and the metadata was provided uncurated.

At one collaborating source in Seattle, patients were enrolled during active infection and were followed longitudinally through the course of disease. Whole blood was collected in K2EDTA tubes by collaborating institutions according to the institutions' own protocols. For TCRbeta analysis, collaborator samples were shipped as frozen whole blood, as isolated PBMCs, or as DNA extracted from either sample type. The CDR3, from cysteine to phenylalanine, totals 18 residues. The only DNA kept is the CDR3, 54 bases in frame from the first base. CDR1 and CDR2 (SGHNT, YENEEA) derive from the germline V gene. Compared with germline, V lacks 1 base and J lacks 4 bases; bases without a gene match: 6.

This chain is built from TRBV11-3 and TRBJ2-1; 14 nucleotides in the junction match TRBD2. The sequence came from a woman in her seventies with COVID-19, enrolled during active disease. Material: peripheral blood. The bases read TGTGCCAGCAGCTTAGTGGGGACTAGCGGGAGTGATTACAATGAGCAGTTCTTC. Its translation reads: CASSLVGTSGSDYNEQFF. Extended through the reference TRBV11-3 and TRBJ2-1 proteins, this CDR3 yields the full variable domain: EAGVVQSPRYKIIEKKQPVAFWCNPISGHNTLYWYLQNLGQGPELLIRYENEEAVDDSQLPKDRFSAERLKGVDSTLKIQPAELGDSAVYLCASSLVGTSGSDYNEQFFGPGTRLTVL.